Each of the 31 T cell receptor beta chains below was sequenced from the same sample in a study of identical twins. TCRdb re-called the 5' RACE reads through MiXCR, storing one row per CDR3 protein. The sample lists around 550,000 distinct CDR3 sequences; roughly 15% were seen once. These data were also reused for a study on yellow fever vaccine responses in identical twins.

What was sequenced was CD4+ T cells sorted from blood. The receptors were sampled from a young woman in good health.

The chain couples TRBV29-1 to TRBJ2-3; D is undetermined. Germline CDR1 reads SQVTM; CDR2 reads ANQGSEA. The CDR3 totals 13 residues. Trimming took off 4 bases at V and 1 base at J, with 9 bases between the two ends. CDR3: CSVGIGGTDTQYF. In DNA form, the CDR3 reads TGCAGCGTTGGAATTGGCGGCACAGATACGCAGTATTTT.

The rearrangement uses TRBV24-1 and TRBJ2-1; 7 bases agree with TRBD2. Germline V gene data show CDR1 as KGHDR and CDR2 as SFDVKD. J gave up 8 bases and V 4 bases, and 10 bases lay outside the gene matches. The CDR3 has 15 residues. The CDR3 loop reads CATSDPSGGGDEQFF. CDR3 coding DNA: TGTGCCACCAGTGACCCTAGCGGTGGTGGCGATGAGCAGTTCTTC.

With regard to this clonotype: At one of its ends the junction is not consistent with the germline gene, which may arise from a read error. The rearrangement uses TRBV5-1 and TRBJ2-2; maybe TRBD2 (5 bases). Germline V gene data show CDR1 as SGHRS and CDR2 as YFSETQ. The CDR3 length is 15 residues. The CDR3 protein is CASSLGLGNPGELFF. The CDR3 bases are TGCGCCAGCAGCTTGGGACTCGGGAACCCCGGGGAGCTGTTTTTT.

A few counts support this clonotype. This chain connects TRBV3-1 to TRBJ2-1; D perhaps matches TRBD2 (5 bases). The germline gives CDR1 LGHDT, CDR2 YNNKEL (reference sequence). The CDR3 has 16 residues. V was shortened by 1 base and J by 1 base, with 11 bases between the two germline ends. The CDR3 coding sequence is TGTGCCAGCAGCCAAGTCTCTAGCCGTTCCTACAATGAGCAGTTCTTC. Its protein product is CASSQVSSRSYNEQFF.

There are a few counts of this clonotype. J is TRBJ2-5 and V is TRBV7-8; 11 nucleotides agree with TRBD2. This CDR3 has 16 amino acids. V lost 5 bases to trimming and J lost 4 bases; unmatched junction nucleotides: 9. Germline CDR1 is SGHVS and CDR2 is FQNEAQ. DNA of the CDR3: TGTGCCAGCAGCCGCCTAGCGGGGGGTGGGGGAGAGACCCAGTACTTC. Its translation is CASSRLAGGGGETQYF.

V and J are TRBV11-1 and TRBJ2-2; tentatively, D is TRBD1 or TRBD2 (5 bases each). CDR1 is SGHAT and CDR2 is FQDESV in the germline V gene (reference sequence). The V gene lost 4 bases and the J gene lost 9 bases, with 12 bases spanning the gap. The CDR3 totals 13 residues. CDR3 coding DNA: TGTGCCAGCAGCTCTCCACTGGGACGGGAGCTGTTTTTT. It translates to CASSSPLGRELFF.

This clonotype was seen more than once but under ten times. The rearrangement uses TRBV7-2 and TRBJ2-7, with 12 bases fitting TRBD2. The germline CDR1 and CDR2 sequences are SGHTA and FQGNSA. Trimming at V came to 8 bases and at J to 4 bases, leaving 6 bases not matched to a gene. The CDR3 spans 14 residues. In nucleotides, the CDR3 is TGTGCCAGCCGGACTAGCGGGATTGGTTACGAGCAGTACTTC. Residues: CASRTSGIGYEQYF.

This clonotype turned up a few times. The genes are TRBV5-1 and TRBJ2-3, with D tentatively TRBD2 (6 bases). The CDR3 is made up of 16 amino acids. V lost 4 bases and J 3 bases, leaving 18 bases between the germline ends. Germline values: CDR1 SGHRS, CDR2 YFSETQ. Here the CDR3 reads CASSPPLARWTDTQYF. The CDR3 nucleotides are TGCGCCAGCAGCCCCCCCCTAGCGAGGTGGACAGATACGCAGTATTTT.

This clonotype was detected ten times or more. CDR3 residues: CSARVWRGDEQFF. CDR3 DNA: TGCAGTGCTAGGGTTTGGAGGGGCGATGAGCAGTTCTTC. The chain recombines TRBV20-1 with TRBJ2-1; tentative D call: TRBD2 (6 bases). The V end lost 3 bases, the J end lost 8 bases, and 14 bases lay between the germline ends. CDR1 is DFQATT, CDR2 SNEGSKA, per germline (reference sequence). The CDR3 covers 13 residues.

This clonotype was recorded a few times. The J gene is TRBJ2-1, the V gene TRBV5-1; D remains unclear. The ends were cut back, 0 bases at V and 6 bases at J, with 7 bases in the middle. This CDR3 comprises 13 residues. Germline CDR1 and CDR2: SGHRS and YFSETQ. The CDR3 DNA sequence: TGCGCCAGCAGCTTGGGTGTCTCCAATGAGCAGTTCTTC. Its translation is CASSLGVSNEQFF.

This clonotype appeared a few times. V usage is TRBV5-1 and J usage is TRBJ2-3, with TRBD2 matching over 14 bases. The junction had 12 bases not matched to a gene; V was cut back by 2 bases and J by 1 base. The CDR3 runs to 20 residues. Looked up from germline, CDR1 is SGHRS and CDR2 is YFSETQ. The CDR3 sequence: CASSFSSGTSGGRRTDTQYF. The CDR3 nucleotides are TGCGCCAGCAGCTTTTCCTCCGGGACTAGCGGGGGACGTCGCACAGATACGCAGTATTTT.

This clonotype turned up a few times. The chain combines TRBV20-1 with TRBJ2-1, with 10 bases lining up with TRBD1. The V gene end was trimmed by 6 bases and the J gene end by 7 bases; junction bases not matched to a gene: 15. Germline V gene data show CDR1 as DFQATT and CDR2 as SNEGSKA (reference sequence). The CDR3 spans 16 residues. Here the CDR3 DNA reads TGCAGTGCGCCTATATTATGGGACAGGGGAGCGAATGAGCAGTTCTTC. Translating it yields CSAPILWDRGANEQFF.

This sequence joins TRBV28 and TRBJ2-3; a weak D match, TRBD2 (6 bases). Germline CDR1 is MDHEN and CDR2 is SYDVKM. The CDR3 has 16 residues. V lost 6 bases and J 1 base, leaving 17 bases between the germline ends. The CDR3 DNA follows: TGTGCCAGCAGCCGCCCGAGGTCGGGAGGCACAGATACGCAGTATTTT. It translates to CASSRPRSGGTDTQYF.

This clonotype appeared a few times. The chain couples TRBV5-8 to TRBJ2-1; D is possibly TRBD1 (5 bases). The CDR3 totals 17 residues. CDR1 is SGHTS and CDR2 is YDEGEE in the germline V gene. The ends were cut back, 4 bases at V and 6 bases at J, with 23 bases in the middle. This chain's CDR3 is CASSADNPGKVINEQFF. The CDR3 nucleotides read TGTGCCAGCAGCGCGGACAACCCCGGTAAAGTTATCAATGAGCAGTTCTTC.

The V gene is TRBV4-1, the J gene TRBJ2-3, with D hard to call. The CDR3 is 16 amino acids. Germline CDR1 MGHRA, CDR2 YSYEKL. Trimming took 2 bases from V and 8 from J, leaving 20 bases between them. The CDR3 nucleotides are TGCGCCAGCAGCCAAAGTTGGAGTCAGTCGATTCGTACGCAGTATTTT. This gives the protein CASSQSWSQSIRTQYF.

V and J are TRBV11-1 and TRBJ2-5; 11 nucleotides agree with TRBD2. Germline CDR1 SGHAT, CDR2 FQDESV (reference sequence). The V and J ends lost 1 base and 3 bases, in that order; junction bases with no gene match: 1. CDR3 length equals 15 residues. The CDR3 coding sequence is TGTGCCAGCAGCTTAGGGGGACTAGCGGAAGAGACCCAGTACTTC. This sequence encodes CASSLGGLAEETQYF.

This chain joins TRBV7-9 and TRBJ2-1; 9 bases fit TRBD2. Germline CDR1 SEHNR, CDR2 FQNEAQ (reference sequence). CDR3 length equals 15 residues. V lost 5 bases to trimming and J lost 6 bases; unmatched junction nucleotides: 8. CDR3 DNA sequence: TGTGCCAGCAGCATGTACGGGACTAGCCGCAATGAGCAGTTCTTC. This encodes CASSMYGTSRNEQFF.

This clonotype was seen a handful of times. Here the CDR3 DNA reads TGTGCCAGCAGCCAAGTCGAGAGGGCTTCCTACAATGAGCAGTTCTTC. It encodes CASSQVERASYNEQFF. The chain joins TRBV14 to TRBJ2-1, with D possibly TRBD2 on 5 matching bases. This CDR3 region has 16 residues. Between the trimmed V and J ends, which lost 1 base and 1 base, there was a span of 11 bases. Looked up from germline, CDR1 is SGHDN and CDR2 is FVKESK. The variable domain in full, with the rest retrieved from reference TRBV14 and TRBJ2-1, is EAGVTQFPSHSVIEKGQTVTLRCDPISGHDNLYWYRRVMGKEIKFLLHFVKESKQDESGMPNNRFLAERTGGTYSTLKVQPAELEDSGVYFCASSQVERASYNEQFFGPGTRLTVL.

The rearrangement joins TRBV18 to TRBJ2-6; possibly TRBD1 for D (6 bases). V shed 6 bases and J shed 0 bases, with 12 bases lying between them. There are 16 residues in the CDR3. Germline V CDR1 and CDR2: KGHSH, LQKENI. The CDR3: CASSEGQPSGANVLTF. The DNA for the CDR3 is TGTGCCAGCTCGGAAGGACAGCCCTCTGGGGCCAACGTCCTGACTTTC.

This clonotype was found many times. This rearrangement joins TRBV10-3 to TRBJ2-5, with D hard to call. The CDR3 is 11 amino acids. Germline CDR1 reads ENHRY; CDR2 reads SYGVKD. V lost 6 bases to trimming and J lost 4 bases, with 6 bases between them. DNA of the CDR3: TGTGCCATCAGGGACGTAGAGACCCAGTACTTC. Protein: CAIRDVETQYF.

The table lists this clonotype with a few counts. The V call is TRBV27, the J call TRBJ2-7; TRBD2 aligns across 7 bases. The CDR3 loop spans 15 amino acids. From germline, CDR1 is MNHEY and CDR2 SMNVEV (reference sequence). J gave up 0 bases and V 7 bases, and 9 bases lay outside the gene matches. The CDR3 DNA reads TGTGCCAGCATCGCCGGGGCTAGCGGCTCCTACGAGCAGTACTTC. Translation gives CASIAGASGSYEQYF.

This clonotype occurred many times. This chain connects TRBV12-3 or TRBV12-4 to TRBJ2-1; D is possibly TRBD2 (6 bases). The CDR3 length is 12 residues. V was shortened by 6 bases and J by 7 bases, with 10 bases between the two germline ends. The CDR3 here is CASSQTRNEQFF. The DNA of the CDR3 is TGTGCCAGCAGCCAGACTAGGAATGAGCAGTTCTTC.

This clonotype has more than one count but fewer than ten. The J gene is TRBJ2-1, the V gene TRBV10-3, with 9 nucleotides matching TRBD2. CDR1 and CDR2 (germline): ENHRY, SYGVKD. Germline trimming cut 2 bases from V and 9 bases from J; bases unmatched to any gene: 8. There are 15 residues in the CDR3. The CDR3 coding sequence is TGTGCCATCAGTGAGGGTTTAGCGGGAGCCGTTGAGCAGTTCTTC. Translating it yields CAISEGLAGAVEQFF.

The sample holds a few counts of this clonotype. The chain is built from TRBV20-1 and TRBJ2-4; TRBD1 might be the D (6 bases). Germline V gene sequence: CDR1 DFQATT, CDR2 SNEGSKA (reference sequence). The V and J ends lost 4 bases and 2 bases respectively, with 12 bases between them. The length of the CDR3 is 14 residues. The DNA for the CDR3 is TGCAGTGCTAACGGGCAGGGGACCAAAAACATTCAGTACTTC. Protein product: CSANGQGTKNIQYF.

The gene calls are TRBV7-3 and TRBJ1-1, with 7 bases matching TRBD1. CDR1 SGHTA and CDR2 FQGTGA come from the germline V gene. V shed 5 bases and J 7 bases; nucleotides not matched to a gene: 13. The CDR3 has 15 amino acids. CDR3 coding DNA: TGTGCCAGCAGCGCCAACAGGGGAAACGACGGTGAAGCTTTCTTT. This encodes CASSANRGNDGEAFF.

This clonotype showed up just a few times. The rearrangement joins TRBV5-1 to TRBJ2-3; maybe TRBD1 (7 bases). V lost 4 bases and J 2 bases, leaving 14 bases between the germline ends. The CDR3 is 15 amino acids. In germline, CDR1 is SGHRS, CDR2 YFSETQ. Here the CDR3 reads CASSRGTVTTDTQYF. DNA of the CDR3: TGCGCCAGCAGCCGGGGGACAGTAACCACAGATACGCAGTATTTT.

The rearrangement uses TRBV20-1 and TRBJ2-1; 7 bases align to TRBD2. The CDR3 is made up of 17 amino acids. Germline loops: CDR1 DFQATT, CDR2 SNEGSKA (reference sequence). V lost 2 bases, J lost 2 bases, and 12 bases stayed unmatched. The DNA for the CDR3 is TGCAGTGCTAGACCCCGAGGAGTAGCGGGCGCCTACAATGAGCAGTTCTTC. Translated: CSARPRGVAGAYNEQFF.

This clonotype was seen a handful of times. The chain couples TRBV28 to TRBJ2-5; tentative D call: TRBD1 (5 bases). Deletions cut 3 bases from V and 3 bases from J, with 11 bases between. Per germline, CDR1 MDHEN and CDR2 SYDVKM. The CDR3 extends over 14 amino acids. CDR3: CASSFWTNEETQYF. CDR3 bases: TGTGCCAGCAGTTTCTGGACAAACGAAGAGACCCAGTACTTC.

The chain recombines TRBV3-1 with TRBJ2-1, with 8 bases matching TRBD1. Germline assignment: CDR1 LGHDT and CDR2 YNNKEL (reference sequence). V dropped 7 bases and J dropped 3; count of bases not matched to a gene: 5. The CDR3 runs 14 residues. The CDR3, as DNA: TGTGCCAGCACCTCACAGGGGGACTACAATGAGCAGTTCTTC. Its translation is CASTSQGDYNEQFF.

This clonotype was detected a few times. The CDR3 region is CATSRPGTPFRELFF. CDR3 nucleotide sequence: TGTGCCACCAGCAGACCTGGGACACCCTTCCGGGAGCTGTTTTTT. The genes are TRBV15 and TRBJ2-2, with D perhaps TRBD1 (6 bases). This CDR3 spans 15 amino acids. Germline V gene sequence: CDR1 LNHNV, CDR2 YYDKDF (reference sequence). Deletions cut 2 bases from V and 9 bases from J, with 16 bases between. Looking up the rest from reference TRBV15 and TRBJ2-2 gives the full variable domain: DAMVIQNPRYQVTQFGKPVTLSCSQTLNHNVMYWYQQKSSQAPKLLFHYYDKDFNNEADTPDNFQSRRPNTSFCFLDIRSPGLGDTAMYLCATSRPGTPFRELFFGEGSRLTVL.

The chain combines TRBV6-1 with TRBJ1-1; 9 bases match TRBD1. This CDR3 is built from 16 residues. From germline, CDR1 is MNHNS and CDR2 SASEGT. V dropped 5 bases and J dropped 3; count of bases not matched to a gene: 10. The CDR3 nucleotides are TGTGCCAGCAGTAAACCCCCGGGACAGGGATACACTGAAGCTTTCTTT. It specifies CASSKPPGQGYTEAFF.